This T cell receptor (beta chain) was documented in a study of B cell selection in AIRE deficiency (dated by TCRdb to between 2019 and 2020). Background for the entire study: Researchers compared the TCRbeta repertoires of sorted blood CD4+ conventional T cells and regulatory T cells from AIRE-deficient patients with the corresponding repertoires from healthy controls. The TCR-sequenced cohort comprised roughly five AIRE-deficient APECED patients and roughly five healthy control donors.

For sorting, conventional CD4 T cells were defined as CD4+CD127+ cells. AIRE-deficient patients had APECED syndrome. Tconv and Treg cells for TCRbeta sequencing were sorted on a FACSAria flow cytometer. The sorted cells were collected in 5-ml round-bottom polystyrene tubes, and the dry cell pellets were frozen at -80 degrees C prior to sequencing. There are 15 amino acids in the CDR3, from cysteine to phenylalanine inclusive. Just the 45-base CDR3 DNA is kept, in frame starting at base 1. V sheds 0 bases and J sheds 0 bases, leaving 6 bases between their ends. From the germline V gene, CDR1 is ENHRY and CDR2 is SYGVKD. Overall results and qualifications from the work: Shared Treg sequences had shorter CDR3s, reflecting a bias toward rearrangements with few non-templated nucleotide insertions. Sequencing covered only TCRbeta chains, and under 45% of shared healthy-donor Treg sequences were also present in healthy Tconv, possibly due to differing TCRalpha chains. Among 3657 shared Treg TCRbeta sequences, 25% to 40% were shared exclusively among healthy donors and about 9.4% exclusively among patients, which suggests that Treg selection is less efficient in the absence of AIRE. About a third of the Treg TCRbeta sequences shared among healthy donors were detected in patient Tconv cells, suggesting that Treg-biased clones are diverted into the Tconv compartment. In terms of TCRBV gene usage, CDR3 length and TCR diversity, Tconv and Treg cells from AIRE-deficient patients looked similar to Tconv and Treg cells from healthy donors.

TCRbeta chain sequencing was performed with the immunoSEQ platform. The paper's processing steps were these. When conventional T cell repertoires were pooled, patients gave around 100,000 distinct in-frame TCRbeta sequences, while healthy donors gave approximately 1.3x10^5. Treg TCRbeta sequences found in two or more individuals were defined as public, and these public Treg TCRbeta sequences were then searched for in Tconv repertoires. To test for differences between groups, Mann-Whitney U tests with Bonferroni-Dunn correction were run in GraphPad Prism 7.03. TCRdb took over this immuneACCESS table, retaining in-frame rearrangements with V and J assigned. Such tables are incomplete; in checked studies, under half of the missing clones stem from an unresolved V gene, and the remainder is unexplained. Clonal size and the V and J genes are those of that table, whereas D and trimming came from the DNA. Across this sample there are fewer than 30,000 clones, with roughly 96% seen only once. In total, the top ten clones hold roughly 0.22% of the sample.

Comment on this clone: The target of this receptor is not known. No base qualities exist here, and no much larger clone lies one base off it.

The receptor was isolated from a human donor with AIRE deficiency. The sequenced sample was conventional CD4+ T cells sorted from PBMCs. Recombination joined TRBV10-3 with TRBJ1-5; a tentative D match to TRBD1 spans 5 bases. The CDR3 amino acid sequence is: CAISESTDSNQPQHF. The DNA sequence is TGTGCCATCAGTGAGTCGACAGATAGCAATCAGCCCCAGCATTTT.